These T cell receptor beta chains were read from a single sample in a study of blood T cell repertoires in COVID-19. The data were produced by immunoSEQ multiplex PCR, yet TCRdb's version contains in-frame clones alone and is incomplete. The sample includes a few hundred thousand clones, 80% to 95% of them seen just once. The material sequenced was peripheral blood. The receptor set was obtained from a person in their late teens or twenties with COVID-19, enrolled during active disease. The conserved cysteine and the conserved F or W are not part of the CDR3 here.

TRBJ2-3,TRBV10-1,ASSESWAGGPDTQY
TRBJ2-5,TRBV4-3,ASSQDSGLASHVETQY
TRBJ2-2,TRBV19,ASRNPGLATGELF
TRBJ1-1,TRBV5-1,ASSIGQRNTEAF
TRBJ2-1,TRBV4-2,ASSRESSSYNEQF
TRBJ1-4,TRBV21-1,ASSKGGRLNEKLF
TRBJ1-5,TRBV28,ASSSLSGPQH
TRBJ1-2,TRBV5-1,ASSLDRINGYT
TRBJ2-1,TRBV29-1,SARPPSRDEQF
TRBJ2-2,TRBV3-1/TRBV3-2,ASSPTVSGELF
TRBJ1-1,TRBV11-2,ASSLAAGFEAF
TRBJ2-2,TRBV24-1,ATGLTGAGELF